A selection of T cell receptor beta chains follows, all from one sample in a study of blood T cell repertoires in COVID-19. Generated by immunoSEQ multiplex PCR, the TCRdb table keeps only in-frame clones and is missing some. The sample contains approximately 200,000 clones, about 83% of which appear only once. Sequenced sample: PBMCs or T cells enriched from blood (not recorded which). The receptors were gathered from a woman aged 25 to 45 who had recovered from COVID-19. Each CDR3 is given with its conserved first and last residue. Fields, in order: CDR3 length, V gene, D gene, clone size, J gene, CDR3 DNA, CDR3 protein. The D gene is left open where the match is weak. The size entry is marked missing in some rows and otherwise reads once, few, many or a size class.

13,TRBV18,.,.,TRBJ1-4,TGTGCCAGCTCACCACCGACAGATGAAAAACTGTTTTTT,CASSPPTDEKLFF
11,TRBV7-9,.,.,TRBJ2-3,TGTGCCAGCACCCGACTAGACACGCAGTATTTT,CASTRLDTQYF
15,TRBV6-5,TRBD1,.,TRBJ1-5,TGTGCCAGCAGTTCGACAGGGGATAGCAATCAGCCCCAGCATTTT,CASSSTGDSNQPQHF
16,TRBV7-9,TRBD1,.,TRBJ1-2,TGTGCCAGCAGCCCGGCAGCGACAGGGATTGGCTATGGCTACACCTTC,CASSPAATGIGYGYTF
16,TRBV3-1/TRBV3-2,.,once,TRBJ1-2,TGTGCCAGCAGCCAAGATCTAGTCGGCAGGGGCGATGGCTACACCTTC,CASSQDLVGRGDGYTF
15,TRBV7-6,.,.,TRBJ1-4,TGTGCCAGCAGCTCACTGGGGCAGACTAATGAAAAACTGTTTTTT,CASSSLGQTNEKLFF
13,TRBV7-9,.,.,TRBJ2-7,TGTGCCAGCAGCTTAGGCCTAGTCAACGAGCAGTACTTC,CASSLGLVNEQYF
21,TRBV4-1,TRBD2,.,TRBJ2-3,TGCGCCAGCAGCCAGAGAGCCCTCCCGGGGGGGACTAGCGGCCTTACAGATACGCAGTATTTT,CASSQRALPGGTSGLTDTQYF
15,TRBV27,TRBD2,.,TRBJ2-1,TGTGCCAGCAGTACACTAGCGGGTAACTACAATGAGCAGTTCTTC,CASSTLAGNYNEQFF
13,TRBV3-1/TRBV3-2,.,.,TRBJ1-2,TGTGCCAGCAGCCAAGACAAGGGAGGGTCAACTAGGTTC,CASSQDKGGSTRF
15,TRBV9,.,.,TRBJ2-5,TGTGCCAGCAGCGTAGATGCCGGGAGTAGAGAGACCCAGTACTTC,CASSVDAGSRETQYF